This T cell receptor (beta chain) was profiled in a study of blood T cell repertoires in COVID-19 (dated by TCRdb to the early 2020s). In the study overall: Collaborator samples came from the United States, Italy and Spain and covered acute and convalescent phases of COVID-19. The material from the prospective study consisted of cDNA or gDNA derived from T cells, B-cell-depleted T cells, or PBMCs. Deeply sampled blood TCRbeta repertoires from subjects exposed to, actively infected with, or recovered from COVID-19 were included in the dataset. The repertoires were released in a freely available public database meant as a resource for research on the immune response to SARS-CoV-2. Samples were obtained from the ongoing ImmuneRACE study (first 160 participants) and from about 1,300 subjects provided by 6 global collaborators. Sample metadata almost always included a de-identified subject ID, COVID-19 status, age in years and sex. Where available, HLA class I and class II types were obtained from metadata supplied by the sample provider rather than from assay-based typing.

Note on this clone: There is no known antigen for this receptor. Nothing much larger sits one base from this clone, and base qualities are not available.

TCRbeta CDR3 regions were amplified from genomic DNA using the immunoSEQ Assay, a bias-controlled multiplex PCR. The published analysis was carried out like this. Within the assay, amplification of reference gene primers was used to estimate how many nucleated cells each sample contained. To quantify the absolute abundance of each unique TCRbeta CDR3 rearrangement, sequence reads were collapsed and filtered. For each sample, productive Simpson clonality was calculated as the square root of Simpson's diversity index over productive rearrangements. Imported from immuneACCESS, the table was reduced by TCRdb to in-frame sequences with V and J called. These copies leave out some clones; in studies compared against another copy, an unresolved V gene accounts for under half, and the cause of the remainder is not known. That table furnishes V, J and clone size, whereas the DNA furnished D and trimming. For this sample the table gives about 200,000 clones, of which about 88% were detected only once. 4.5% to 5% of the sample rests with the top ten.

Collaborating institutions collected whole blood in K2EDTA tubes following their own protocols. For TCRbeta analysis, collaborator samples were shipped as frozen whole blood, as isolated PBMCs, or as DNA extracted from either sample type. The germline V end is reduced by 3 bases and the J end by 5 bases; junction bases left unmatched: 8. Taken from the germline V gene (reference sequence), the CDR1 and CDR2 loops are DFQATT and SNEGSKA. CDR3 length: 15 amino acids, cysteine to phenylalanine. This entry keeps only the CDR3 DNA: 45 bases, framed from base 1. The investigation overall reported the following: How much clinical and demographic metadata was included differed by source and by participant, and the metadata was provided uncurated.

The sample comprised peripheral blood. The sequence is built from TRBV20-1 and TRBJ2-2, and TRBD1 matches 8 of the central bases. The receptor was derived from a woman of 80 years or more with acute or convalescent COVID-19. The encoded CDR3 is CSASRTGLGTGELFF. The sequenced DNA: TGCAGTGCTAGTCGGACAGGGTTAGGGACCGGGGAGCTGTTTTTT.